This T cell receptor beta chain stems from a study of control samples from healthy donors and cancer patients. J gave up 5 bases and V 7 bases, and 4 bases lay outside the gene matches. This CDR3 spans 15 amino acids. Germline V gene sequence: CDR1 SGHRS, CDR2 YFSETQ. The assay was immunoSEQ multiplex PCR, and TCRdb's table has in-frame clones only and misses some. Among 150,000 to 200,000 clones listed, roughly 92% were seen once. The sequencing input was blood. The origin of this receptor is a woman younger than 35 in good health. V gene TRBV5-1 combines with J gene TRBJ2-1, with 15 bases that match TRBD2. The CDR3 DNA reads as TGCGCCAGCGGACTAGCGGGAGGGCTTAACAATGAGCAGTTCTTC. Encoded protein: CASGLAGGLNNEQFF.